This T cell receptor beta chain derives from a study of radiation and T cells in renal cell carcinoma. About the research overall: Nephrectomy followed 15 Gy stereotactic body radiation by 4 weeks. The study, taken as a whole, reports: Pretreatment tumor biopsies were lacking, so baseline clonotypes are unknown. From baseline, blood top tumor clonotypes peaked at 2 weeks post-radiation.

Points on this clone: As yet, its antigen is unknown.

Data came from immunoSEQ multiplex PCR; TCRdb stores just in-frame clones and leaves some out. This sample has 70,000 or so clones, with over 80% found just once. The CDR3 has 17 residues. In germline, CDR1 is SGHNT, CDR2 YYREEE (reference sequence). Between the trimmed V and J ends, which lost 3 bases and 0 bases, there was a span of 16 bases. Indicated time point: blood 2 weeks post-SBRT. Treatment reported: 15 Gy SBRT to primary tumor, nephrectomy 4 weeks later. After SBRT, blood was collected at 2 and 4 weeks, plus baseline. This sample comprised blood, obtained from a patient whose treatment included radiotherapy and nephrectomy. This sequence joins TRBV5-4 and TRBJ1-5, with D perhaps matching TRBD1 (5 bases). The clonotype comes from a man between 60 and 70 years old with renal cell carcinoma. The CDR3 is CASSWTGGEYSNQPQHF. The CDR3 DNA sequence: TGTGCCAGCAGCTGGACCGGAGGGGAATATAGCAATCAGCCCCAGCATTTT.